The rows below give T cell receptor beta chains drawn from one sample of a study of cytomegalovirus exposure and HLA in healthy donors. TCRdb's table, derived via immunoSEQ multiplex PCR, lists solely in-frame clones and lacks some. The sample gives about 160,000 clones, 84% of which show up once; 5% to 7% is in the top ten. Sequencing used PBMCs. These receptors came from a man aged 50-60 years in good health and CMV-seropositive. CDR3s include the opening cysteine and the closing phenylalanine or tryptophan. The order of the fields is CDR3 length, D gene, J gene, clone size, V gene, CDR3 DNA, CDR3 protein. The D gene is left open where the match is weak. The listing skips clone size in some rows; elsewhere it reads once, few, many or a size class.

16 . TRBJ2-7 . TRBV4-2 TGTGCCAGCAGCCCCCTACCCGGTGAGCTCTCCTACGAGCAGTACTTC CASSPLPGELSYEQYF
16 . TRBJ2-2 . TRBV2 TGTGCCAGCGGTAACGACCCCGGAGGGTCCACCGGGGAGCTGTTTTTT CASGNDPGGSTGELFF
16 . TRBJ1-6 . TRBV11-2 TGTGCCAGCAGCTTAGGTGGGGACTGGGTCGTTTCACCCCTCCACTTT CASSLGGDWVVSPLHF
17 TRBD1 TRBJ1-2 once TRBV9 TGTGCCAGCAGCGTAGGAGGGACAGGCTTTAGTGGCTATGGCTACACCTTC CASSVGGTGFSGYGYTF
14 . TRBJ1-1 . TRBV27 TGTGCCAGCAGTTTAATCAGGGCGAACACTGAAGCTTTCTTT CASSLIRANTEAFF
14 . TRBJ1-2 . TRBV9 TGTGCCAGCAGCGTAGATGTCAGGGACTATGGCTACACCTTC CASSVDVRDYGYTF
15 TRBD2 TRBJ2-3 . TRBV6-6 TGTGCCAGCAGTGCAGGACTAGTTCGGGGAGATACGCAGTATTTT CASSAGLVRGDTQYF
14 TRBD2 TRBJ2-1 . TRBV7-2 TGTGCCAGCAGCTTTACAGGGACTAGCCCCGAGCAGTTCTTC CASSFTGTSPEQFF
15 TRBD2 TRBJ2-1 . TRBV11-1 TGTGCCAGCAGCCGCGGGACTAGCGGTTACAATGAGCAGTTCTTC CASSRGTSGYNEQFF
13 TRBD1 TRBJ1-1 once TRBV5-1 TGCGCCAGCAGCCCGACAGGGGGCCCTGAAGCTTTCTTT CASSPTGGPEAFF
17 . TRBJ1-2 . TRBV5-4 TGTGCCAGCAGCTTGGGACTGGTAGTGACAGACCGGGGGGGCTACACCTTC CASSLGLVVTDRGGYTF
14 . TRBJ2-3 . TRBV5-1 TGCGCCAGCAGCGCGGGACTTATGGGGCATACGCAGTATTTT CASSAGLMGHTQYF
14 . TRBJ2-2 . TRBV6-5 TGTGCCAGCAATCAGAGGTTAAGGACCGGGGAGCTGTTTTTT CASNQRLRTGELFF
16 TRBD2 TRBJ2-2 few TRBV6-5 TGTGCCAGCAGTTTAACCCGGGGGGGACCGGCCGGGGAGCTGTTTTTT CASSLTRGGPAGELFF
17 TRBD2 TRBJ2-3 . TRBV4-1 TGCGCCAGCAGCCAAGCCGGGGGGGCGTCGGGCACAGATACGCAGTATTTT CASSQAGGASGTDTQYF
14 TRBD1 TRBJ1-2 . TRBV5-1 TGCGCCAGCAGTACCGACAGGGCTATGGGGGGCTACACCTTC CASSTDRAMGGYTF
17 TRBD1 TRBJ1-4 once TRBV5-6 TGTGCCAGCAGCTTGGGTCCGTTGGCCAGGGGGACTGAAAAACTGTTTTTT CASSLGPLARGTEKLFF
15 . TRBJ1-6 . TRBV2 TGTGCCAGCAGTGAAAAGGAGGGTTTAAATTCACCCCTCCACTTT CASSEKEGLNSPLHF
14 TRBD2 TRBJ2-3 . TRBV29-1 TGCAGCGCCGGACTAGCGGGGGATTCAGATACGCAGTATTTT CSAGLAGDSDTQYF
16 TRBD2 TRBJ2-1 . TRBV7-3 TGTGCCAGCAGCTTAAGGGCCAGCGGGATCTACAATGAGCAGTTCTTC CASSLRASGIYNEQFF